This TCR beta chain is drawn from a study of shared clonotypes between healthy human individuals (dated by TCRdb to about 2020). In the study overall: Two women and a few men aged 18 to 49 years were included in the cohort. For each donor, CD4 naive and CD4 memory were each given three plates, CD8 naive was given two plates, and CD8 memory was given one plate. Different laboratories and diverse techniques were used to prepare libraries and sequence TCR repertoires, to increase sequencing depth and limit assay-specific biases. Leukapheresis yielded between about 0.9 and 9 billion PBMCs per donor. To estimate repertoire size and how much clonotype sharing occurs between individuals, the study deeply sequenced the blood TCR repertoires of 5 or 6 healthy adults.

On this clone itself: The antigen it binds to is not known. No clone much larger than this one lies a single base away; base qualities are absent.

Healthy HIV-negative adults with no recently reported acute infections or vaccinations were included as donors. Every donor was a Caucasian adult living in Nashville, Tennessee, USA. CD8 memory samples combined magnetically selected CD45RO+ cells with CCR7-negative CD45RA+ effector memory (TemRA) cells. Blood was obtained by leukapheresis, after which PBMCs were separated by Ficoll-Histopaque density gradient centrifugation and cryopreserved in liquid nitrogen vapor phase. Analytical flow cytometry was used to check the purity and quantity of every magnetically sorted T cell population. Genomic DNA was isolated from each sorted fraction and quantified by UV absorbance on a Nanodrop 2000c. The research as a whole found: Sampling was restricted to blood, and TCR repertoires in tissues likely differ from the TCR repertoires found in blood. The genetic and exposure-history diversity represented was limited by the small number of donors. Naive subsets generally had larger estimated clonotype richness than memory subsets did. Clonotypes shared by all four sorted-subset donors showed higher generation probabilities than non-shared clonotypes. Across several donors, around 5% of naive CD4, approximately 3.6% of naive CD8, 2.3% of memory CD4, and roughly 0.41% of memory CD8 clonotypes were shared. Incomplete sequencing was indicated by rarefaction of sorted-subset datasets, despite the large sequencing depth. Based on pairwise subsampling, the degree of clonotype sharing among donors was expected to be affected by sequencing depth.

V and J lose 2 bases and 0 bases, and a span of 8 bases separates them. Including the terminal cysteine and phenylalanine, the CDR3 comprises 14 residues. Just CDR3 DNA is preserved here, 42 bases in frame from base 1. From the germline V gene, CDR1 is SGHDT and CDR2 is YYEEEE. TCR CDR3 regions were amplified from genomic DNA by multiplex PCR using the deep immunoSEQ assay. Genomic DNA extracted from each cell subset was distributed evenly over all wells of several immunoSEQ 96-well plates, and each plate served as one replicate. For sorted subsets, each replicate PCR was loaded with roughly 200 ng genomic DNA, equivalent to approximately 27,000 T cell genomes. The purified libraries were quantified using a Qubit 3.0 fluorometer, sized with a Bioanalyzer 2100, and then quantified again using the KAPA Library Quantification kit. A separate single-read 150-cycle Illumina NextSeq 550 flow cell was used to sequence each immunoSEQ 96-well plate. The source study handled its data this way. Because only junctional sequences without quality scores were contained in the immunoSEQ output, filtering matching that applied to full-length reads could not be performed. Sequences were annotated with PyIR, a Python wrapper for IgBLAST v1.9, and V/J genes and CDR3 were assigned using IMGT germline references. Any read was removed if the V/J assignment was weak (E-value above 1e-6), the CDR3 was missing, or the read contained stop codons, out-of-frame junctions, or ambiguous translated residues. V3J clonotypes were defined as sequences sharing the same inferred V gene, J gene, and CDR3 amino acid sequence. Percentage overlap between repertoires was computed as shared unique clonotypes divided by the size of the smaller repertoire. Repertoire richness was assessed with RTK rarefaction, the Chao1 estimator, and Recon v2.1 estimates of unobserved clonotypes. Generation probabilities for all TCRbeta clonotypes obtained by the gDNA method from a handful of donors were computed using OLGA. In TCRdb, the immuneACCESS table is reduced to in-frame sequences with V and J assigned. These tables do not hold every clone; where another copy was compared, an unresolved V gene accounts for under half, and the others remain unexplained. The V and J calls and the clone size are those of that table, but D and trimming were determined from the DNA. The sample records some 380,000 clones, 96% of which are singletons. The ten largest clones take up about 0.32% of the sample.

The sample consisted of memory CD8+ T cells sorted from blood. What the cell subset or site label conveys for this sample: CD45RO+ cells pooled with CCR7-negative TemRA cells. The TCR originated in a young man in good health. The chain joins TRBV5-6 to TRBJ2-5; the D gene is possibly TRBD1, with 5 bases matching. The nucleotide sequence is TGTGCCAGCAGCTTCCAGGGAAACCAAGAGACCCAGTACTTC. Its protein reads: CASSFQGNQETQYF.